What follows are 9 T cell receptor beta chains derived from one specimen sequenced in a study of T-cell reconstitution after alpha-beta-depleted transplantation in children. It was with unique molecular identifiers that the TCRbeta library was prepared. TCRdb reprocessed the PCR reads with MiXCR, giving one entry per CDR3 protein. The table lists fewer than 750,000 distinct CDR3 sequences, roughly a quarter of them singletons. The starting material was PBMCs, obtained before TCRalphabeta/CD19-depleted stem cell transplant. The source is a boy younger than two with Wiskott-Aldrich syndrome, due to receive a stem cell transplant.

This clonotype has only a few counts. The genes are TRBV5-1 and TRBJ2-1; D may be TRBD1 (6 bases). Germline V gene lookup returns CDR1 SGHRS and CDR2 YFSETQ. V shed 2 bases and J shed 8 bases, with 11 bases lying between them. The CDR3 consists of 13 residues. The CDR3 sequence is CASSLQGSHEQFF. CDR3 bases: TGCGCCAGCAGCTTACAGGGTTCCCATGAGCAGTTCTTC.

The V call is TRBV20-1, the J call TRBJ1-5; no firm D call. Germline CDR1 and CDR2: DFQATT and SNEGSKA (reference sequence). CDR3 length: 13 amino acids. Trimming pared 0 bases from V and 4 bases from J, leaving 7 bases between. CDR3 nucleotide sequence: TGCAGTGCTAGAGACAGCTCAAATCAGCCCCAGCATTTT. This translates into CSARDSSNQPQHF.

The genes are TRBV7-8 and TRBJ2-2, with D unresolved. The CDR3 loop spans 15 amino acids. V was clipped by 3 bases and J by 2 bases, with 10 bases between them. Germline V lookup: CDR1 SGHVS, CDR2 FQNEAQ. CDR3 amino acids: CASSFFWGNTGELFF. CDR3 in DNA: TGTGCCAGCAGCTTTTTCTGGGGAAACACCGGGGAGCTGTTTTTT.

Only a few counts were recorded for this clonotype. This chain links TRBV12-3 or TRBV12-4 with TRBJ2-1, with 7 bases aligning to TRBD2. The CDR3 spans 15 residues. With 4 bases clipped from V and 2 bases from J, the junction kept 5 bases outside the gene matches. CDR3 in DNA: TGTGCCAGCAGTTCGGCAGGGAGGGCCTACAATGAGCAGTTCTTC. As protein: CASSSAGRAYNEQFF.

In its sample, this clonotype was seen a few times. V gene TRBV10-2 combines with J gene TRBJ2-5, with 13 bases that match TRBD2. This CDR3 spans 14 amino acids. In germline, CDR1 is WSHSY, CDR2 SAAADI. V lost 6 bases, J lost 5 bases, and 3 bases stayed unmatched. The CDR3 region is CASRGLAGWETQYF. The CDR3 DNA is TGCGCCAGCAGGGGACTAGCGGGGTGGGAGACCCAGTACTTC.

Notes on this clonotype: One end of the junction does not line up with germline, which may come from a read error. The chain has TRBV11-2 and TRBJ2-1; D unresolved. The germline gives CDR1 SGHAT, CDR2 FQNNGV. The CDR3 has 11 residues. CDR3 amino acids: CASSLDIITFF. In DNA form, the CDR3 reads TGTGCCAGCAGCCTAGACATCATTACGTTCTTC.

This rearrangement joins TRBV5-6 to TRBJ2-2; perhaps TRBD1 as D (5 bases). The CDR3 sequence is 17 residues long. CDR1 and CDR2 (germline): SGHDT, YYEEEE. With 0 bases removed from V and 0 bases from J, the gap between germline ends came to 12 bases. The CDR3 is CASSLGTQPTNTGELFF. The CDR3 DNA is TGTGCCAGCAGCTTGGGGACACAACCCACGAACACCGGGGAGCTGTTTTTT.

The chain uses TRBV5-6 and TRBJ2-7; TRBD1 matches at 7 bases. CDR1 is SGHDT, CDR2 YYEEEE, per germline. The CDR3 loop spans 14 amino acids. The trim removed 4 bases at V and 0 bases at J, leaving 4 bases unmatched. CDR3 sequence: CASSHGTASYEQYF. The DNA for the CDR3 is TGTGCCAGCAGCCACGGGACAGCCTCCTACGAGCAGTACTTC.

This clonotype was seen only a few times. The chain has TRBV7-2 and TRBJ2-1; 7 positions match TRBD2. Germline V lookup: CDR1 SGHTA, CDR2 FQGNSA. J was trimmed by 9 bases and V by 4 bases; bases with no gene match: 9. The CDR3 totals 14 residues. This CDR3 is CASSWVGRAFEQFF. CDR3 DNA sequence: TGTGCCAGCAGCTGGGTGGGGAGGGCCTTTGAGCAGTTCTTC. The full variable domain, with the rest looked up from reference TRBV7-2 and TRBJ2-1, is GAGVSQSPSNKVTEKGKDVELRCDPISGHTALYWYRQSLGQGLEFLIYFQGNSAPDKSGLPSDRFSAERTGGSVSTLTIQRTQQEDSAVYLCASSWVGRAFEQFFGPGTRLTVL.